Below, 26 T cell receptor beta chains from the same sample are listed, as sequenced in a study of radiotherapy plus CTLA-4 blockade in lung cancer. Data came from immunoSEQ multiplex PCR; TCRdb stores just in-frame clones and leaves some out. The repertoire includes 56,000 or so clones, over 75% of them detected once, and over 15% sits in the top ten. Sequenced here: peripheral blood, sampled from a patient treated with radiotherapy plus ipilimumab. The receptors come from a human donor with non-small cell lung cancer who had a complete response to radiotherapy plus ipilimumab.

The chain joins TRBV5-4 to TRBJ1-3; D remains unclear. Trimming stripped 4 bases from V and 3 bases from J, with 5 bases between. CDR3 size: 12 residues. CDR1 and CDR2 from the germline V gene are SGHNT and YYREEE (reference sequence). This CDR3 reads CASSQNGNTIYF. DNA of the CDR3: TGTGCCAGCAGCCAAAATGGAAACACCATATATTTT.

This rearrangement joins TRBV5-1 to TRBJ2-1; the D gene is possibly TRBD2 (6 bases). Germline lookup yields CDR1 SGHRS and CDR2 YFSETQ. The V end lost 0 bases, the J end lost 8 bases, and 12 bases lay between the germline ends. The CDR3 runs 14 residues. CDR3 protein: CASSLAGGPDEQFF. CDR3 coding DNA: TGCGCCAGCAGCTTGGCCGGGGGACCCGATGAGCAGTTCTTC.

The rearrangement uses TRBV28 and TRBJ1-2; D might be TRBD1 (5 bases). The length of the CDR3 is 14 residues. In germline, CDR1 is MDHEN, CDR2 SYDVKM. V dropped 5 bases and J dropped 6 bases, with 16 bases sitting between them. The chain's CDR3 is CASSPQGEEDGYTF. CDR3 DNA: TGTGCCAGCAGTCCCCAAGGGGAGGAGGATGGCTACACCTTC.

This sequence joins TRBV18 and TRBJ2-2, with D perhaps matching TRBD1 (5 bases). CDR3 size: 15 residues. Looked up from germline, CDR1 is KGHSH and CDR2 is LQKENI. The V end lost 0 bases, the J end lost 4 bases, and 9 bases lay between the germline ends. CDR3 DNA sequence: TGTGCCAGCTCACCACCCCAGGGCGCCACCGGGGAGCTGTTTTTT. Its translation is CASSPPQGATGELFF. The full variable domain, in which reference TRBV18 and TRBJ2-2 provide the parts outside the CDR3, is NAGVMQNPRHLVRRRGQEARLRCSPMKGHSHVYWYRQLPEEGLKFMVYLQKENIIDESGMPKERFSAEFPKEGPSILRIQQVVRGDSAAYFCASSPPQGATGELFFGEGSRLTVL.

This chain's CDR3 is CAWSSGGPYEQYF. In DNA form, the CDR3 reads TGTGCCTGGAGTTCAGGGGGCCCCTACGAGCAGTACTTC. The chain employs TRBV30 and TRBJ2-7; 8 bases align to TRBD1. The V and J ends lost 2 bases and 2 bases, in that order; junction bases with no gene match: 2. The CDR3 has 13 residues. Germline CDR1 GTSNPN, CDR2 SVGIG (reference sequence).

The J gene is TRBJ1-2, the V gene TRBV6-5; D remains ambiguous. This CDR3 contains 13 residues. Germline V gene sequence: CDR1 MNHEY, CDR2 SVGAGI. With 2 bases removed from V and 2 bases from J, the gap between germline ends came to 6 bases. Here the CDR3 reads CASSYNSNYGYTF. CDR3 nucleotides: TGTGCCAGCAGTTACAACAGCAACTATGGCTACACCTTC.

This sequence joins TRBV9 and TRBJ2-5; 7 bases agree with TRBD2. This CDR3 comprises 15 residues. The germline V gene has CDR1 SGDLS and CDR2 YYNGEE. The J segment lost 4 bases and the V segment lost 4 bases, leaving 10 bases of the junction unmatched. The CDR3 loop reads CASSPEAAGRETQYF. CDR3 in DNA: TGTGCCAGCAGCCCCGAAGCAGCGGGGAGAGAGACCCAGTACTTC.

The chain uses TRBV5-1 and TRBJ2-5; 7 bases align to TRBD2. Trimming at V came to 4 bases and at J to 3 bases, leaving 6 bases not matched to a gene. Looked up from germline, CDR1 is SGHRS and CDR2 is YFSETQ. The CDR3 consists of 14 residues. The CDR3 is CASSPDGGKETQYF. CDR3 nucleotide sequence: TGCGCCAGCAGCCCAGACGGGGGGAAAGAGACCCAGTACTTC. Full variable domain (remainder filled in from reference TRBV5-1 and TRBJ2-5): KAGVTQTPRYLIKTRGQQVTLSCSPISGHRSVSWYQQTPGQGLQFLFEYFSETQRNKGNFPGRFSGRQFSNSRSEMNVSTLELGDSALYLCASSPDGGKETQYFGPGTRLLVL.

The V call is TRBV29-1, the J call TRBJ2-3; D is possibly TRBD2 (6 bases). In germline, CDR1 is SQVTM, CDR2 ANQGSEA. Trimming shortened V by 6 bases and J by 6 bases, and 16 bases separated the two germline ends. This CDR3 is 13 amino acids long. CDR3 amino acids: CSVPWSGGDTQYF. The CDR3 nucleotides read TGCAGCGTCCCATGGAGCGGAGGGGATACGCAGTATTTT.

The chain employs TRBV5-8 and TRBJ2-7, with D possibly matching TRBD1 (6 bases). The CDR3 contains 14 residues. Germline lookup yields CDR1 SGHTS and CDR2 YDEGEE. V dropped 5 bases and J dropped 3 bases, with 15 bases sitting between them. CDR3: CASRITTGSYEQYV. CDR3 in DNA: TGTGCCAGCAGAATTACCACAGGGAGCTACGAGCAGTACGTC.

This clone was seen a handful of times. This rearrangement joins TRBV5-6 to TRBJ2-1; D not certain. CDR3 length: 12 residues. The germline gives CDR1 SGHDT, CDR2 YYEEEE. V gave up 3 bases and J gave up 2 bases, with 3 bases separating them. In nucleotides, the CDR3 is TGTGCCAGCAGCTCAGCCTACAATGAGCAGTTCTTC. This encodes CASSSAYNEQFF.

The CDR3 sequence: CASSLAAAANYEQYF. Here the CDR3 DNA reads TGCGCCAGCAGCTTGGCAGCAGCGGCGAACTACGAGCAGTACTTC. The rearrangement links TRBV5-1 to TRBJ2-7, with a tentative D call TRBD2 (5 bases). CDR3 length: 15 residues. With 0 bases removed from V and 3 bases from J, the gap between germline ends came to 13 bases. Germline lookup yields CDR1 SGHRS and CDR2 YFSETQ.

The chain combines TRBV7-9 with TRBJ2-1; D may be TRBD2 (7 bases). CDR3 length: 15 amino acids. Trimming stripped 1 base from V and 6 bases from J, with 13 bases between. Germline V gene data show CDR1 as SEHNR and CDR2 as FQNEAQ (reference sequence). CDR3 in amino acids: CASSLGVGGGNEQFF. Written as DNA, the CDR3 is TGTGCCAGCAGCTTAGGTGTAGGGGGGGGCAATGAGCAGTTCTTC.

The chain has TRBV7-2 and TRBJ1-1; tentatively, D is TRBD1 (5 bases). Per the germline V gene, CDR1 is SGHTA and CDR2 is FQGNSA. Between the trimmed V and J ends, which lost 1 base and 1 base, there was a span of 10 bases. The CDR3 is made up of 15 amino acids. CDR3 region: CASSLVRQKNTEAFF. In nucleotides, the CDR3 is TGTGCCAGCAGCTTAGTGAGACAGAAGAACACTGAAGCTTTCTTT. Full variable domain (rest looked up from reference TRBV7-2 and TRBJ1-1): GAGVSQSPSNKVTEKGKDVELRCDPISGHTALYWYRQSLGQGLEFLIYFQGNSAPDKSGLPSDRFSAERTGGSVSTLTIQRTQQEDSAVYLCASSLVRQKNTEAFFGQGTRLTVV.

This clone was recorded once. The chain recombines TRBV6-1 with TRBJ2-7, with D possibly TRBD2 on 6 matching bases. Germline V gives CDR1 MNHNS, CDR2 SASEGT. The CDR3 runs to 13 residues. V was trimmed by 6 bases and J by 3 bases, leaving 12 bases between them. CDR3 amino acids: CASRERASYEQYV. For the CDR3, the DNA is TGTGCCAGCAGAGAGCGGGCCAGCTACGAGCAGTACGTC.

CDR3: CASSQESGTQYF. DNA of the CDR3: TGTGCCAGCAGCCAAGAATCGGGTACGCAGTATTTT. V is TRBV14 and J is TRBJ2-3, with no clear D. The germline CDR1 and CDR2 sequences are SGHDN and FVKESK. V lost 0 bases and J 8 bases, leaving 6 bases between the germline ends. This CDR3 comprises 12 residues.

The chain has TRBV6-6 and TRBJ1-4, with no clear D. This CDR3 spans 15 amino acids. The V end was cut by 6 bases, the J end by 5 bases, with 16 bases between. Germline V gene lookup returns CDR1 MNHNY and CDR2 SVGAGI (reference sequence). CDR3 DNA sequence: TGTGCCAGCAGCTATGGGCTCCCGGGGAATGAAAAACTGTTTTTT. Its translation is CASSYGLPGNEKLFF.

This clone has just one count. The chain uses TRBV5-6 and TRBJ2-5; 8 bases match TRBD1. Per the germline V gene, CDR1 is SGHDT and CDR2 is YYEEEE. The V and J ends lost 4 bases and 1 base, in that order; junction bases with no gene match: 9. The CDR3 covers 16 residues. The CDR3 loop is CASSGTGYQAQETQYF. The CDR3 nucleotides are TGTGCCAGCAGCGGGACAGGCTATCAAGCCCAAGAGACCCAGTACTTC. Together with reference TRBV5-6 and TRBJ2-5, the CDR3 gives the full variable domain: DAGVTQSPTHLIKTRGQQVTLRCSPKSGHDTVSWYQQALGQGPQFIFQYYEEEERQRGNFPDRFSGHQFPNYSSELNVNALLLGDSALYLCASSGTGYQAQETQYFGPGTRLLVL.

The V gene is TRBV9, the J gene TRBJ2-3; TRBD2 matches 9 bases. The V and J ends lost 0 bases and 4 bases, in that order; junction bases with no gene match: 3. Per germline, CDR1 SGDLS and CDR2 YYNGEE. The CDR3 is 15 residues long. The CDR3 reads CASSVGGRGADTQYF. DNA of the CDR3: TGTGCCAGCAGCGTAGGCGGGAGGGGCGCAGATACGCAGTATTTT.

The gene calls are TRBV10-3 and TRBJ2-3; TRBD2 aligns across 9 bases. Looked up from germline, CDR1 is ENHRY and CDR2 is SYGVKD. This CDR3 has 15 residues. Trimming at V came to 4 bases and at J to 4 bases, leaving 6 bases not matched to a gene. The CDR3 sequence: CAISVGGRAPDTQYF. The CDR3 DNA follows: TGTGCCATCAGTGTAGGCGGGAGGGCCCCAGATACGCAGTATTTT.

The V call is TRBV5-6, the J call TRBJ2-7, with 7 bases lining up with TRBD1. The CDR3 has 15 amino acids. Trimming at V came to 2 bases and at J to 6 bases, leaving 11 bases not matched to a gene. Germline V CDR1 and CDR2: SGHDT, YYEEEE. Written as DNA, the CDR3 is TGTGCCAGCAGCTTTCTTGGGACAGATAGCCCCGAGCAGTACTTC. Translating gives CASSFLGTDSPEQYF. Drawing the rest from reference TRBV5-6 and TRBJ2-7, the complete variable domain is DAGVTQSPTHLIKTRGQQVTLRCSPKSGHDTVSWYQQALGQGPQFIFQYYEEEERQRGNFPDRFSGHQFPNYSSELNVNALLLGDSALYLCASSFLGTDSPEQYFGPGTRLTVT.

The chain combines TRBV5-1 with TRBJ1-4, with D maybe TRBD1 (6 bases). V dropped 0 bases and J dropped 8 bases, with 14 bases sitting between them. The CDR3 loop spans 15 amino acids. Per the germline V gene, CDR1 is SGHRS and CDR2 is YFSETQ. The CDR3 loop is CASSLAPRGNEKLFF. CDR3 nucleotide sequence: TGCGCCAGCAGCTTGGCTCCCAGGGGTAACGAAAAACTGTTTTTT.

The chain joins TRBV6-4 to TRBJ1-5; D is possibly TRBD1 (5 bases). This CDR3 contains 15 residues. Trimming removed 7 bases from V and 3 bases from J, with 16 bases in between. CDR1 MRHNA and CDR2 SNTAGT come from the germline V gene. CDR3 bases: TGTGCCAGCAATCGGCGTGACAGACCCAATCAGCCCCAGCATTTT. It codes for CASNRRDRPNQPQHF.

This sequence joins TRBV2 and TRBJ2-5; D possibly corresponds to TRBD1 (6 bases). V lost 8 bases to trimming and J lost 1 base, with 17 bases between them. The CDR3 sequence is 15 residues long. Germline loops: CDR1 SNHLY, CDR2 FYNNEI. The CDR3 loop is CASGGRQAAQETQYF. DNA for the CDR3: TGTGCCAGCGGCGGGCGACAGGCCGCCCAAGAGACCCAGTACTTC.

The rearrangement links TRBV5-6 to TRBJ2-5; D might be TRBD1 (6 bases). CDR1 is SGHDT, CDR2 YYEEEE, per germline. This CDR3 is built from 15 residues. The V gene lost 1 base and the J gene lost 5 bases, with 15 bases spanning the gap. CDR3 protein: CASSLLRDNGETQYF. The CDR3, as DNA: TGTGCCAGCAGCTTGCTCCGGGACAACGGGGAGACCCAGTACTTC.

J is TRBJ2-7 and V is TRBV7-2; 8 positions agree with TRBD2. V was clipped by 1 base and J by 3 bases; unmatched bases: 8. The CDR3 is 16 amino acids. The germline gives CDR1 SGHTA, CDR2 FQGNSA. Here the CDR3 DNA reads TGTGCCAGCAGCTTAGTCGCTGGCGGGGGGAACTACGAGCAGTACTTC. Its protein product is CASSLVAGGGNYEQYF.